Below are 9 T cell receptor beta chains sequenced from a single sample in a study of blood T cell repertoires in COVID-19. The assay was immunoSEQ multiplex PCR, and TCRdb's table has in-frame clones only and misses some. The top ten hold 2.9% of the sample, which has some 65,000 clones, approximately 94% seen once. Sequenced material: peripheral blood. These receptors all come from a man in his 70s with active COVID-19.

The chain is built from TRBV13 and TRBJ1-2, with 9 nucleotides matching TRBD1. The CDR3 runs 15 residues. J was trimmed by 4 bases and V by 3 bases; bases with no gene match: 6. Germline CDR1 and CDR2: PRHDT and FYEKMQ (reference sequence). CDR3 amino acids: CASSFGDREIYGYTF. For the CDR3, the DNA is TGTGCCAGCAGCTTCGGGGACAGGGAGATCTATGGCTACACCTTC.

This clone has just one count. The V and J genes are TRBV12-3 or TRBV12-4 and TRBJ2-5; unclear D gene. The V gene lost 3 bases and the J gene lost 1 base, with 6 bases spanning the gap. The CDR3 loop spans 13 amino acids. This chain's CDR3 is CASSLSLQETQYF. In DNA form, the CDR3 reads TGTGCCAGCAGTTTGTCCCTCCAAGAGACCCAGTACTTC.

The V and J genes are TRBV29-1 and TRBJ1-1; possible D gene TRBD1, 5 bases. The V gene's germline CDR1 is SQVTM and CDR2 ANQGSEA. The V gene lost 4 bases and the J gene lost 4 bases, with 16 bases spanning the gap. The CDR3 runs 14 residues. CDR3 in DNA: TGCAGCGTTGTGGTTGGCCTAGGGGTCACTGAAGCTTTCTTT. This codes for CSVVVGLGVTEAFF. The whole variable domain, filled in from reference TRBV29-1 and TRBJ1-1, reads SAVISQKPSRDICQRGTSLTIQCQVDSQVTMMFWYRQQPGQSLTLIATANQGSEATYESGFVIDKFPISRPNLTFSTLTVSNMSPEDSSIYLCSVVVGLGVTEAFFGQGTRLTVV.

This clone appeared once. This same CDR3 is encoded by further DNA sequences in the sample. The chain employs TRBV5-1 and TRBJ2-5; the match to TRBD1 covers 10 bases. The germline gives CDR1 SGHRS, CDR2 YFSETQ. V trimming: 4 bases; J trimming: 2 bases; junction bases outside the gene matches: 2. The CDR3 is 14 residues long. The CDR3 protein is CASSPGQGQETQYF. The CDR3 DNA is TGCGCCAGCAGCCCGGGACAGGGGCAAGAGACCCAGTACTTC.

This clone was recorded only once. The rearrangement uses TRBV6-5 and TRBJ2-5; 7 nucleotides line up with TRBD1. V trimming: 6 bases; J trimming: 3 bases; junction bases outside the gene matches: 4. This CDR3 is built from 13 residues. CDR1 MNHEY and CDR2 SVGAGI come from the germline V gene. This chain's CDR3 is CASSGTVEETQYF. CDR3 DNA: TGTGCCAGCAGCGGGACAGTGGAAGAGACCCAGTACTTC.

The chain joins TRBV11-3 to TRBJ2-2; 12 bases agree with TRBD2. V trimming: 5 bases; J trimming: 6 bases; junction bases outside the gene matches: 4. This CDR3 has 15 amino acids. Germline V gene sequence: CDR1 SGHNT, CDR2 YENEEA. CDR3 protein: CASSTRLAGAGELFF. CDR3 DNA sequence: TGTGCCAGCAGCACCAGACTAGCGGGGGCCGGGGAGCTGTTTTTT.

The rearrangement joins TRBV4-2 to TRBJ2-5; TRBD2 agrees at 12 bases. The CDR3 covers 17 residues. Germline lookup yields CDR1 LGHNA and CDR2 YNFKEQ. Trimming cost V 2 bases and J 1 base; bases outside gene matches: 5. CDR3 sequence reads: CASSQRGTSGFQETQYF. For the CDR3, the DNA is TGTGCCAGCAGCCAACGGGGGACTAGCGGGTTCCAAGAGACCCAGTACTTC.

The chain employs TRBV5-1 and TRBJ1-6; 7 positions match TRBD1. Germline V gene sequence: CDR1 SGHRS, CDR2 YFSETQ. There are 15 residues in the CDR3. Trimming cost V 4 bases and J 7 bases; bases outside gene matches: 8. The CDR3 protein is CASSPSTGQNSPLHF. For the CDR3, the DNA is TGCGCCAGCAGCCCCTCGACAGGGCAAAATTCACCCCTCCACTTT.

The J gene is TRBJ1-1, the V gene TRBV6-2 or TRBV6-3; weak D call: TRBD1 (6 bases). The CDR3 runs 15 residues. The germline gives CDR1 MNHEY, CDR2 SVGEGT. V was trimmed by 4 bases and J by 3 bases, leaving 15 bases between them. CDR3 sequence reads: CASSSILQGYTEAFF. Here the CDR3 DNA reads TGTGCCAGCAGTTCTATTCTTCAGGGGTACACTGAAGCTTTCTTT.